This TCR beta chain originates from a study of T cells in Graves' hyperthyroidism and ophthalmopathy. Notes on the study in general: Ophthalmopathy could be told apart from stable hyperthyroidism with a 13 V-J model.

TCR beta CDR3 region amplification was performed from RNA transcripts. When the TCR CDR3 underwent first-round RT-PCR, the HTBI primer set was used. TCRdb reprocessed the multiplex PCR reads via MiXCR and lists one record per CDR3 protein. The top ten clones hold 30% to 35% of a sample with over 300,000 distinct CDR3 sequences, roughly 15% of them seen once. The CDR3 loop spans 15 amino acids. J gave up 7 bases and V 6 bases, and 7 bases lay outside the gene matches. There are many counts of this clonotype. Its antigen is unknown. Together with thyroid ultrasound, orbital computed tomography, serum thyroxine and TRAb, clinical symptoms were used for diagnoses.

Sequences were obtained from blood. The chain employs TRBV12-3 or TRBV12-4 and TRBJ2-2; TRBD2 aligns across 11 bases. This TCR was recovered from a woman in her forties with Graves' ophthalmopathy. The CDR3 reads CASSLTSGVGGELFF. CDR3 coding DNA: TGTGCCAGCAGCTTGACTAGCGGGGTTGGCGGGGAGCTGTTTTTT.